This entry lists 12 T cell receptor beta chains sequenced from one sample in a study of shared clonotypes between healthy human individuals. Using immunoSEQ multiplex PCR, the repertoire was profiled, and TCRdb retains in-frame clones only, with some absent. The sample lists 950,000 to 1,300,000 clones, roughly 80% occurring once. The sequenced material came from memory CD4+ T cells sorted from blood. The subset: CD45RA-negative fraction. The receptor set was obtained from a man aged 18 to 35 in good health.

The chain recombines TRBV6-1 with TRBJ2-7, with D perhaps TRBD1 or TRBD2 (5 bases each). The CDR3 spans 13 residues. V was clipped by 8 bases and J by 2 bases, with 13 bases between them. Germline CDR1 reads MNHNS; CDR2 reads SASEGT. Written as DNA, the CDR3 is TGTGCCAGCGGGACGGGATTCACCTACGAGCAGTACTTC. It codes for CASGTGFTYEQYF.

This clone turned up a few times. The J gene is TRBJ1-1, the V gene TRBV4-1; D is possibly TRBD1 (5 bases). The V and J ends lost 3 bases and 8 bases respectively, with 16 bases between them. The CDR3 is 14 amino acids. From germline, CDR1 is MGHRA and CDR2 YSYEKL. The CDR3 DNA reads TGCGCCAGCAGCCAGCTGACAGCGAACCCGGAAGCTTTCTTT. Translated: CASSQLTANPEAFF.

The chain combines TRBV7-6 with TRBJ2-5; 11 nucleotides match TRBD2. CDR3 length: 15 amino acids. CDR1 SGHVS and CDR2 FNYEAQ come from the germline V gene. With V trimmed by 4 bases and J by 5 bases, 6 bases remained unmatched. CDR3: CASSSLAGGQETQYF. The CDR3, as DNA: TGTGCCAGCAGCTCCTTAGCGGGGGGGCAGGAGACCCAGTACTTC. The variable domain in full, with the rest retrieved from reference TRBV7-6 and TRBJ2-5, is GAGVSQSPRYKVTKRGQDVALRCDPISGHVSLYWYRQALGQGPEFLTYFNYEAQQDKSGLPNDRFSAERPEGSISTLTIQRTEQRDSAMYRCASSSLAGGQETQYFGPGTRLLVL.

Only a few counts were recorded for this clone. The V call is TRBV18, the J call TRBJ1-2, with D uncertain. From germline, CDR1 is KGHSH and CDR2 LQKENI. V shed 3 bases and J shed 4 bases, with 12 bases lying between them. The CDR3 has 14 amino acids. Here the CDR3 reads CASSPGSDPYGYTF. Written as DNA, the CDR3 is TGTGCCAGCTCACCGGGATCCGACCCCTATGGCTACACCTTC.

This clone was seen a handful of times. The chain joins TRBV4-2 to TRBJ2-3, with 16 bases fitting TRBD2. V lost 3 bases, J lost 7 bases, and 10 bases stayed unmatched. The CDR3 length is 18 residues. The germline V gene has CDR1 LGHNA and CDR2 YNFKEQ. DNA of the CDR3: TGTGCCAGCAGCCAGGACACGGGACTAGCGGGGGGGTCGAATACGCAGTATTTT. It translates to CASSQDTGLAGGSNTQYF.

The V gene is TRBV5-4, the J gene TRBJ2-7; 9 nucleotides agree with TRBD1. The germline V gene has CDR1 SGHNT and CDR2 YYREEE (reference sequence). With 5 bases clipped from V and 4 bases from J, the junction kept 13 bases outside the gene matches. There are 16 residues in the CDR3. CDR3 in DNA: TGTGCCAGCAGTTTCGATGGGACAGGGTCCAGGTACGAGCAGTACTTC. Encoded protein: CASSFDGTGSRYEQYF. Full variable domain (missing parts from reference TRBV5-4 and TRBJ2-7): ETGVTQSPTHLIKTRGQQVTLRCSSQSGHNTVSWYQQALGQGPQFIFQYYREEENGRGNFPPRFSGLQFPNYSSELNVNALELDDSALYLCASSFDGTGSRYEQYFGPGTRLTVT.

This chain connects TRBV4-1 to TRBJ2-1, with D possibly being TRBD1 (5 bases). This CDR3 region has 14 residues. V was clipped by 1 base and J by 7 bases, with 11 bases between them. Germline V CDR1 and CDR2: MGHRA, YSYEKL. The CDR3 here is CASSQARTSNEQFF. The CDR3 DNA reads as TGCGCCAGCAGCCAAGCTAGGACATCGAATGAGCAGTTCTTC.

The table lists this clone with a few counts. The same CDR3 is also encoded by other DNA sequences in this sample. This chain connects TRBV29-1 to TRBJ1-2; 7 nucleotides match TRBD1. This CDR3 contains 12 residues. The germline CDR1 and CDR2 sequences are SQVTM and ANQGSEA. J gave up 3 bases and V 5 bases, and 3 bases lay outside the gene matches. The DNA of the CDR3 is TGCAGCGTTACCGGGACAGACTATGGCTACACCTTC. The encoded protein is CSVTGTDYGYTF.

The sample holds one count of this clone. The CDR3 loop reads CASSPRDRNGNTIYF. CDR3 DNA sequence: TGTGCCAGCTCGCCCAGGGACAGAAACGGAAACACCATATATTTT. This sequence joins TRBV18 and TRBJ1-3; 7 nucleotides agree with TRBD1. The V segment lost 6 bases and the J segment 4 bases; nucleotides outside the gene matches: 9. The germline V gene encodes CDR1 KGHSH and CDR2 LQKENI. This CDR3 spans 15 amino acids.

This clone was detected only once. The chain carries TRBV6-5 and TRBJ2-7, with 7 bases aligning to TRBD1. With 0 bases clipped from V and 3 bases from J, the junction kept 5 bases outside the gene matches. The CDR3 spans 15 residues. The V gene's germline CDR1 is MNHEY and CDR2 SVGAGI. This CDR3 reads CASSYSTGPVYEQYF. The CDR3 bases are TGTGCCAGCAGTTACTCGACAGGGCCTGTCTACGAGCAGTACTTC.

This chain joins TRBV11-2 and TRBJ2-1; a possible D gene is TRBD1 (6 bases). The CDR3 is 13 amino acids. V was cut by 4 bases and J by 10 bases, with 14 bases left in between. Per the germline V gene, CDR1 is SGHAT and CDR2 is FQNNGV. DNA for the CDR3: TGTGCCAGCAGCTCGGTACAGGGCGGCGAGCAGTTCTTC. Its translation is CASSSVQGGEQFF.

V gene TRBV5-6 combines with J gene TRBJ2-3; maybe TRBD2 (6 bases). The CDR3 contains 14 residues. CDR1 is SGHDT and CDR2 is YYEEEE in the germline V gene. Trimming left V 0 bases short and J 2 bases short, with 7 bases between. CDR3 nucleotides: TGTGCCAGCAGCTTGGCGGGAGTCACAGATACGCAGTATTTT. This codes for CASSLAGVTDTQYF. Full variable domain (remainder filled in from reference TRBV5-6 and TRBJ2-3): DAGVTQSPTHLIKTRGQQVTLRCSPKSGHDTVSWYQQALGQGPQFIFQYYEEEERQRGNFPDRFSGHQFPNYSSELNVNALLLGDSALYLCASSLAGVTDTQYFGPGTRLTVL.